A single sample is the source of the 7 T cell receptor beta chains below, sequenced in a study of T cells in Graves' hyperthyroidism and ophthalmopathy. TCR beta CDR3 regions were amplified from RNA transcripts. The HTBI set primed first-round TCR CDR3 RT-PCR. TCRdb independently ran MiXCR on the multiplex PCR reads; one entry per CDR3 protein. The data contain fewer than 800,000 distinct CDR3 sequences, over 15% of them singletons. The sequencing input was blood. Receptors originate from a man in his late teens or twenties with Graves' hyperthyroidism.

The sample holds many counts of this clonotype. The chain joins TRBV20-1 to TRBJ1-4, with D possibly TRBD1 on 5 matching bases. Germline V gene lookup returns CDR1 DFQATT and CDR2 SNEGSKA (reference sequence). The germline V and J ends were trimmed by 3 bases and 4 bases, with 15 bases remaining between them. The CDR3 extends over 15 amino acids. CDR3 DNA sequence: TGCAGTGCTAGTTTCACAGGAGACTTTAATGAAAAACTGTTTTTT. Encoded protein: CSASFTGDFNEKLFF.

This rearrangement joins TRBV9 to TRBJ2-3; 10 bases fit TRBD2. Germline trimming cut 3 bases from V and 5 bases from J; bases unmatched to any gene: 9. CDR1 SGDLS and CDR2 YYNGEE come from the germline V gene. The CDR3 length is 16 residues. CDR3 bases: TGTGCCAGCAGCGAGGGGGCTAGCGGGAGTAGAGATACGCAGTATTTT. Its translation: CASSEGASGSRDTQYF.

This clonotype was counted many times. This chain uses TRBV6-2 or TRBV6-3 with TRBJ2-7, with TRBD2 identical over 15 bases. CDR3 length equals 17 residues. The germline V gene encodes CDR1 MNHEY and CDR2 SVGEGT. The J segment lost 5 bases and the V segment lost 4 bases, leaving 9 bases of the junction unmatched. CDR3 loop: CASSSGLAGGQAHEQYF. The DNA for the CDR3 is TGTGCCAGCAGTTCCGGACTAGCGGGAGGGCAAGCCCACGAGCAGTACTTC.

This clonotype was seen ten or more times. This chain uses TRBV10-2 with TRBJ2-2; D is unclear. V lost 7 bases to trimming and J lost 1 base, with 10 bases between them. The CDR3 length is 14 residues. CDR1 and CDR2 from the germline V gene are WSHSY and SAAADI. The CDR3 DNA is TGCGCCAGCACGTATAGCCTGAACACCGGGGAGCTGTTTTTT. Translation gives CASTYSLNTGELFF.

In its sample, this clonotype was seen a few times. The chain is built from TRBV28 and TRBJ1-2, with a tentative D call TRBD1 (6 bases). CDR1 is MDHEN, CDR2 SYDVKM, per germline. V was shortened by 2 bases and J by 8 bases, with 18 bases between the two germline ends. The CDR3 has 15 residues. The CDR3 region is CASSLDFTGSAGYTF. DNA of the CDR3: TGTGCCAGCAGTTTAGATTTTACAGGGTCGGCCGGCTACACCTTC.

The chain's CDR3 is CASSQGLRLQEDQQYF. DNA for the CDR3: TGTGCCAGCAGCCAAGGGTTAAGACTGCAGGAAGATCAGCAGTACTTC. The J gene is TRBJ2-7, the V gene TRBV3-1; D unclear. The CDR3 loop spans 16 amino acids. CDR1 LGHDT and CDR2 YNNKEL come from the germline V gene (reference sequence). V was pared by 1 base and J by 8 bases, with 21 bases between.

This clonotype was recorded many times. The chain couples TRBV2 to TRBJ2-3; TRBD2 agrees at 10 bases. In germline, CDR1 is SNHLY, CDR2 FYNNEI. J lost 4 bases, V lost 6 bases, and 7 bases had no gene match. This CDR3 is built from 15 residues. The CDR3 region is CASRVTSGFPDTQYF. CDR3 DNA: TGTGCCAGCAGGGTGACTAGCGGGTTTCCAGATACGCAGTATTTT.